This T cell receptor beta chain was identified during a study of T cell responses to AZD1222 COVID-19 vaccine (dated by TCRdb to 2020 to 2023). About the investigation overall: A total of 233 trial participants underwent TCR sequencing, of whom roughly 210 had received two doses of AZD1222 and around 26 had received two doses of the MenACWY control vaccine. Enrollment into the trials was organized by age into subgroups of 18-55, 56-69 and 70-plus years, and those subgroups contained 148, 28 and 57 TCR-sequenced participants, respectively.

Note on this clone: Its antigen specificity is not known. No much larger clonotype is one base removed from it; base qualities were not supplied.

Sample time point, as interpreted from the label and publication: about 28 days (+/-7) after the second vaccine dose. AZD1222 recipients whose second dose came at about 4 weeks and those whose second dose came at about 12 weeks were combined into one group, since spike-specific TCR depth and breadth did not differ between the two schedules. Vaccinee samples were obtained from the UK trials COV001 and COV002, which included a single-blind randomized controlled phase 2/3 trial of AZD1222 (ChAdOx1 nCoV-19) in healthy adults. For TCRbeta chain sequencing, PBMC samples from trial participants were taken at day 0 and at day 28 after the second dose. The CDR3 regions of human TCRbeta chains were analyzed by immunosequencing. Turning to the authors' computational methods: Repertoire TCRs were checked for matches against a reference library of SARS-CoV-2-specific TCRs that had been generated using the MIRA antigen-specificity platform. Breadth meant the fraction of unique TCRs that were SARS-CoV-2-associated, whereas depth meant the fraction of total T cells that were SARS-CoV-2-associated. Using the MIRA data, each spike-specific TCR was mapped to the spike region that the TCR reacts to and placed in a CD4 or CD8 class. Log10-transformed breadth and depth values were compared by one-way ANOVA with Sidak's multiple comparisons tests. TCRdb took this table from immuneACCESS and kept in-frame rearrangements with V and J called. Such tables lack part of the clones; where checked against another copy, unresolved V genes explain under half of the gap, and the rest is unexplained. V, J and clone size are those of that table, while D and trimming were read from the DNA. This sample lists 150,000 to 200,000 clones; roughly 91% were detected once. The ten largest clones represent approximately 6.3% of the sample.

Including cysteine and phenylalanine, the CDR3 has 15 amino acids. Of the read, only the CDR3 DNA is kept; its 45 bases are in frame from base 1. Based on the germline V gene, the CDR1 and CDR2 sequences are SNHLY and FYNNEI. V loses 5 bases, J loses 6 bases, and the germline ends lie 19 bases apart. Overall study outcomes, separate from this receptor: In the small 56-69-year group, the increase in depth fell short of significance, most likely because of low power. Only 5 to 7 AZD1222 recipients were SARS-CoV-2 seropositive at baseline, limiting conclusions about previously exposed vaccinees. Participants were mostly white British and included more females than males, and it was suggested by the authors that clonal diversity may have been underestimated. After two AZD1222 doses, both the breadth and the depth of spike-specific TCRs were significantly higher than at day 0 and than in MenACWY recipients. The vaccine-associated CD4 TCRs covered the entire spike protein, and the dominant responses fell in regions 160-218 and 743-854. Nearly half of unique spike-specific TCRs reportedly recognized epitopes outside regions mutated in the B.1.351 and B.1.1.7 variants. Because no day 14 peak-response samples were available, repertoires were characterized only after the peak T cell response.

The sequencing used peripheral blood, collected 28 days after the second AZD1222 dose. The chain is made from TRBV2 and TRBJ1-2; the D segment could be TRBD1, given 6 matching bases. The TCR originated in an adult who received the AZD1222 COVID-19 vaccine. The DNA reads TGTGCCAGCAGTCCCTCAACAGGGCCCCCCAATGGCTACACCTTC. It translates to CASSPSTGPPNGYTF. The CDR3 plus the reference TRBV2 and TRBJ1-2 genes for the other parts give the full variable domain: EPEVTQTPSHQVTQMGQEVILRCVPISNHLYFYWYRQILGQKVEFLVSFYNNEISEKSEIFDDQFSVERPDGSNFTLKIRSTKLEDSAMYFCASSPSTGPPNGYTFGSGTRLTVV.